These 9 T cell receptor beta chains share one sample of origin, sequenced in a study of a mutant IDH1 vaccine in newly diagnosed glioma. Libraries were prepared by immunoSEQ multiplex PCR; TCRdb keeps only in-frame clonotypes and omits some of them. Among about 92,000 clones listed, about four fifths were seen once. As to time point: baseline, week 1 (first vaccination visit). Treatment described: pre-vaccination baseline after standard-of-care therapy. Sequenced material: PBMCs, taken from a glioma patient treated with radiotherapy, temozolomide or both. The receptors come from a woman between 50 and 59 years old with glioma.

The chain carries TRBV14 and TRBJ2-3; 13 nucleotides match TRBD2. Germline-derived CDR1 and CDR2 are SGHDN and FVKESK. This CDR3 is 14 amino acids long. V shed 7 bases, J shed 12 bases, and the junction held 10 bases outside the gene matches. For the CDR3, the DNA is TGTGCCAGCACCGGGACAGGGACTAGCGGGGTACAGTATTTT. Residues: CASTGTGTSGVQYF. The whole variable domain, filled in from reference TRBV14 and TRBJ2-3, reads EAGVTQFPSHSVIEKGQTVTLRCDPISGHDNLYWYRRVMGKEIKFLLHFVKESKQDESGMPNNRFLAERTGGTYSTLKVQPAELEDSGVYFCASTGTGTSGVQYFGPGTRLTVL.

The CDR3 spells CASSLVAGGNYGYTF. CDR3 bases: TGTGCCAGCAGTTTAGTGGCAGGGGGGAACTATGGCTACACCTTC. The chain links TRBV27 to TRBJ1-2, with 7 bases aligning to TRBD1. V shed 2 bases and J 2 bases; nucleotides not matched to a gene: 5. This CDR3 comprises 15 residues. The germline gives CDR1 MNHEY, CDR2 SMNVEV (reference sequence).

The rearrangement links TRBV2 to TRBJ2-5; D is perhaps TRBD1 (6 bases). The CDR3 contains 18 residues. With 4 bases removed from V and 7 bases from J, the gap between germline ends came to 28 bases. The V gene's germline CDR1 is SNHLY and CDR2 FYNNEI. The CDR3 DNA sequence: TGTGCCAGCAGTGCCCGAGTTAGGCTACAGGGCGGGCCCGGGACCCAGTACTTC. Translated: CASSARVRLQGGPGTQYF.

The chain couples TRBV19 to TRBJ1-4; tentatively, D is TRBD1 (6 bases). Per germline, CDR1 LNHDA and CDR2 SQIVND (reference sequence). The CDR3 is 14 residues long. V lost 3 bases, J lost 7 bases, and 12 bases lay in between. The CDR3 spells CASSMGGRAEKLFF. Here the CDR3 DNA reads TGTGCCAGTAGTATGGGGGGGCGCGCTGAAAAACTGTTTTTT.

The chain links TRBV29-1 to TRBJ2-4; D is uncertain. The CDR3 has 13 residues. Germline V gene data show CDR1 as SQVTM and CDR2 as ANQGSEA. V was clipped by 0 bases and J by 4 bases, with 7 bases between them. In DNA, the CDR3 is TGCAGCGTTGAAGAAAAAGGGAAAAACATTCAGTACTTC. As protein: CSVEEKGKNIQYF.

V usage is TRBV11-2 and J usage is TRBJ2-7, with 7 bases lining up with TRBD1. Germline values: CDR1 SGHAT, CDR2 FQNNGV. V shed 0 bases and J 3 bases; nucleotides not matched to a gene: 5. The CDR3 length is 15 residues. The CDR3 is CASSLEPQGIYEQYF. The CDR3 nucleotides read TGTGCCAGCAGCTTAGAGCCACAGGGGATCTACGAGCAGTACTTC.

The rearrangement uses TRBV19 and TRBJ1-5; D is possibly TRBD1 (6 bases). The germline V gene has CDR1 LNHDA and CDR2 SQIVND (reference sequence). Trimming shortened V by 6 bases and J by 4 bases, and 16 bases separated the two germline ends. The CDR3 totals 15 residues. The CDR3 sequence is CASRSVDSANQPQHF. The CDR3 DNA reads TGTGCCAGTAGGAGTGTGGACAGCGCTAATCAGCCCCAGCATTTT. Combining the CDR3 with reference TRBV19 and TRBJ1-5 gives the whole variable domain DGGITQSPKYLFRKEGQNVTLSCEQNLNHDAMYWYRQDPGQGLRLIYYSQIVNDFQKGDIAEGYSVSREKKESFPLTVTSAQKNPTAFYLCASRSVDSANQPQHFGDGTRLSIL.

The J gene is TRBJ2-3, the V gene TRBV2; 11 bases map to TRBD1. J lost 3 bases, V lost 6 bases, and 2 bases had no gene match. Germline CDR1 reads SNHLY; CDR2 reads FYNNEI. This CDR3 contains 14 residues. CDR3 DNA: TGTGCCAGCAGCGGACAGGGGGCAACAGATACGCAGTATTTT. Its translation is CASSGQGATDTQYF.

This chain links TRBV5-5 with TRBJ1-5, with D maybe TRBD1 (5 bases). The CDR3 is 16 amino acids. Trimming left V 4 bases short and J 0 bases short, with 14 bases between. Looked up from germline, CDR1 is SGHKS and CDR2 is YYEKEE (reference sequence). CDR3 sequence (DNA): TGTGCCAGCAGCCGTCGCCAGGGTTATAGCAATCAGCCCCAGCATTTT. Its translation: CASSRRQGYSNQPQHF. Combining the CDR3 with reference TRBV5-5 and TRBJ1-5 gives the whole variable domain DAGVTQSPTHLIKTRGQQVTLRCSPISGHKSVSWYQQVLGQGPQFIFQYYEKEERGRGNFPDRFSARQFPNYSSELNVNALLLGDSALYLCASSRRQGYSNQPQHFGDGTRLSIL.